This entry lists 20 T cell receptor beta chains sequenced from one sample in a study of graft-versus-host responses after intestinal transplantation. Method: immunoSEQ multiplex PCR; TCRdb's copy keeps in-frame clones and lacks some. This table holds fewer than 150,000 clones, over 85% found once. For these TCRs, the target antigens are not known. The sequencing used unstimulated CD4+ T cells sorted from spleen or lymph node cells, collected before intestinal transplant. These receptors originate from a human donor who received an intestinal transplant.

The chain couples TRBV9 to TRBJ2-6; a weak D match, TRBD1 (6 bases). Trimming took off 0 bases at V and 0 bases at J, with 7 bases between the two ends. Germline lookup yields CDR1 SGDLS and CDR2 YYNGEE. The CDR3 has 16 amino acids. The CDR3: CASSVEGVSGANVLTF. The CDR3 coding sequence is TGTGCCAGCAGCGTAGAGGGGGTCTCTGGGGCCAACGTCCTGACTTTC. Complete variable domain (other parts from reference TRBV9 and TRBJ2-6): DSGVTQTPKHLITATGQRVTLRCSPRSGDLSVYWYQQSLDQGLQFLIQYYNGEERAKGNILERFSAQQFPDLHSELNLSSLELGDSALYFCASSVEGVSGANVLTFGAGSRLTVL.

V is TRBV2 and J is TRBJ1-1, with TRBD1 as a possible D gene (5 bases). With 1 base removed from V and 5 bases from J, the gap between germline ends came to 14 bases. This CDR3 contains 15 residues. Germline CDR1 is SNHLY and CDR2 is FYNNEI. The CDR3 sequence: CASSEEYGGVTEAFF. The DNA for the CDR3 is TGTGCCAGCAGTGAAGAATACGGGGGGGTTACTGAAGCTTTCTTT.

This sequence joins TRBV1 and TRBJ1-5. TRBV1 is a pseudogene locus. This CDR3 has 20 amino acids. For the CDR3, the DNA is TGCACCAGCAGCCAAGAGAAAAGAGTTCGAAAGCGGGTCAGCAATCAGCCCCAGCATTTT. It translates to CTSSQEKRVRKRVSNQPQHF.

The CDR3 sequence is CASGPLWPEAFF. In DNA form, the CDR3 reads TGTGCTAGTGGCCCCCTCTGGCCTGAAGCTTTCTTT. This sequence joins TRBV12-5 and TRBJ1-1; D unresolved. This CDR3 has 12 amino acids. Per germline, CDR1 LGHNT and CDR2 FRNRAP. The V and J ends lost 6 bases and 6 bases respectively, with 11 bases between them.

The chain uses TRBV5-4 and TRBJ1-1; D gene ambiguous. V gave up 1 base and J gave up 1 base, with 11 bases separating them. This CDR3 contains 15 residues. CDR1 and CDR2 from the germline V gene are SGHNT and YYREEE (reference sequence). CDR3 DNA sequence: TGTGCCAGCAGCTTGAGTCAAACCGGGAACACTGAAGCTTTCTTT. Translating gives CASSLSQTGNTEAFF. The full variable domain, rest sourced from reference TRBV5-4 and TRBJ1-1, is ETGVTQSPTHLIKTRGQQVTLRCSSQSGHNTVSWYQQALGQGPQFIFQYYREEENGRGNFPPRFSGLQFPNYSSELNVNALELDDSALYLCASSLSQTGNTEAFFGQGTRLTVV.

The J gene is TRBJ2-1, the V gene TRBV6-5, with no clear D. The CDR3 contains 16 residues. V lost 0 bases, J lost 0 bases, and 9 bases lay in between. Per the germline V gene, CDR1 is MNHEY and CDR2 is SVGAGI. CDR3 residues: CASSYSKLSSYNEQFF. For the CDR3, the DNA is TGTGCCAGCAGTTACTCTAAGTTAAGCTCCTACAATGAGCAGTTCTTC.

The CDR3 sequence is CAIRTGLYGADTQYF. As DNA, the CDR3 is TGTGCCATCAGAACCGGACTATACGGCGCAGATACGCAGTATTTT. This rearrangement joins TRBV10-3 to TRBJ2-3; weak D call: TRBD2 (6 bases). The germline V gene has CDR1 ENHRY and CDR2 SYGVKD. Trimming removed 6 bases at V and 4 bases at J, with 17 bases between. The CDR3 runs to 15 residues.

This chain connects TRBV5-1 to TRBJ2-3; no clear D gene. The V gene's germline CDR1 is SGHRS and CDR2 YFSETQ. The CDR3 spans 16 residues. With 6 bases removed from V and 0 bases from J, the gap between germline ends came to 17 bases. CDR3: CASTPYSTTSTDTQYF. The CDR3 nucleotides are TGCGCCAGCACACCGTACAGTACCACTAGCACAGATACGCAGTATTTT.

The J gene is TRBJ2-7, the V gene TRBV18; TRBD2 agrees at 7 bases. The length of the CDR3 is 14 residues. Germline CDR1 and CDR2: KGHSH and LQKENI. The trim removed 2 bases at V and 9 bases at J, leaving 10 bases unmatched. The CDR3 region is CASSPGGGASAQYF. The CDR3, as DNA: TGTGCCAGCTCACCAGGGGGGGGTGCCTCGGCGCAGTACTTC.

This chain uses TRBV2 with TRBJ1-1; D is unresolved. V shed 7 bases and J shed 6 bases, with 12 bases lying between them. Germline V CDR1 and CDR2: SNHLY, FYNNEI. This CDR3 contains 12 residues. In nucleotides, the CDR3 is TGTGCCAGCATTGGGTTATTCCCTGAAGCTTTCTTT. Translation gives CASIGLFPEAFF.

The chain carries TRBV5-4 and TRBJ1-3; 9 bases line up with TRBD1. CDR1 SGHNT and CDR2 YYREEE come from the germline V gene (reference sequence). The CDR3 has 16 amino acids. Trimming took 3 bases from V and 4 from J; bases not matched to a gene: 8. This CDR3 is CASSYGQGRLGNTIYF. In nucleotides, the CDR3 is TGTGCCAGCAGCTACGGACAGGGGCGCTTGGGAAACACCATATATTTT.

The chain uses TRBV9 and TRBJ1-3; weak D call: TRBD1 (6 bases). The CDR3 runs 15 residues. V dropped 3 bases and J dropped 3 bases, with 13 bases sitting between them. The germline CDR1 and CDR2 sequences are SGDLS and YYNGEE. The CDR3 protein is CASSANRVGGNTIYF. CDR3 nucleotides: TGTGCCAGCAGCGCCAACAGGGTAGGTGGAAACACCATATATTTT.

The chain employs TRBV29-1 and TRBJ2-1; tentatively, D is TRBD2 (6 bases). The germline V gene encodes CDR1 SQVTM and CDR2 ANQGSEA. V gave up 6 bases and J gave up 6 bases, with 12 bases separating them. The CDR3 covers 12 residues. The CDR3 coding sequence is TGCAGCGTGGAGGGACTTTCCAATGAGCAGTTCTTC. Translated: CSVEGLSNEQFF.

This clone showed up just once. This chain joins TRBV6-5 and TRBJ1-6; D not resolved. The CDR3 has 13 residues. From germline, CDR1 is MNHEY and CDR2 SVGAGI. The germline V and J ends were trimmed by 5 bases and 10 bases, with 12 bases remaining between them. The CDR3 loop reads CASSGEGLSPLHF. CDR3 DNA sequence: TGTGCCAGCAGTGGCGAGGGTTTATCACCCCTCCACTTT.

The genes are TRBV7-9 and TRBJ1-6; tentative D call: TRBD1 (5 bases). Trimming shortened V by 6 bases and J by 10 bases, and 19 bases separated the two germline ends. This CDR3 is built from 15 residues. Germline values: CDR1 SEHNR, CDR2 FQNEAQ (reference sequence). This CDR3 is CASRLLGSRESPLHF. The CDR3 DNA reads TGTGCCAGCAGGTTACTGGGTAGCAGGGAGTCACCCCTCCACTTT.

In DNA form, the CDR3 reads TGTGCCATCAGTGACGGGGTCCAAGAGACCCAGTACTTC. Its translation is CAISDGVQETQYF. J is TRBJ2-5 and V is TRBV10-3; D is possibly TRBD2 (5 bases). The germline CDR1 and CDR2 sequences are ENHRY and SYGVKD. V shed 3 bases and J shed 1 base, with 6 bases lying between them. The CDR3 runs to 13 residues.

The chain uses TRBV27 and TRBJ1-2, with a weak D call TRBD1 (6 bases). Germline assignment: CDR1 MNHEY and CDR2 SMNVEV (reference sequence). V lost 5 bases and J lost 5, with 15 bases in between. The CDR3 length is 14 residues. Here the CDR3 DNA reads TGTGCCAGCAGTAGCAGGACAGCGATTTATGGCTACACCTTC. This sequence encodes CASSSRTAIYGYTF.

The chain uses TRBV6-5 and TRBJ1-2, with D possibly matching TRBD1 (6 bases). The CDR3 has 14 residues. Germline CDR1 is MNHEY and CDR2 is SVGAGI. V lost 5 bases to trimming and J lost 6 bases, with 16 bases between them. The CDR3 nucleotides read TGTGCCAGCAGTACCGGTCTAGGGGGACATGGCTACACCTTC. Its protein product is CASSTGLGGHGYTF.

The chain carries TRBV7-7 and TRBJ2-5; 13 bases line up with TRBD2. CDR1 is SSHAT and CDR2 is FNYEAQ in the germline V gene (reference sequence). Trimming removed 5 bases from V and 5 bases from J; junction bases left unmatched: 8. This CDR3 contains 16 residues. For the CDR3, the DNA is TGTGCCAGCAGCCAGACTAGCGGGGGGCCGTGGGAGACCCAGTACTTC. Amino acid sequence: CASSQTSGGPWETQYF. Drawing the rest from reference TRBV7-7 and TRBJ2-5, the complete variable domain is GAGVSQSPRYKVTKRGQDVTLRCDPISSHATLYWYQQALGQGPEFLTYFNYEAQPDKSGLPSDRFSAERPEGSISTLTIQRTEQRDSAMYRCASSQTSGGPWETQYFGPGTRLLVL.

The chain is built from TRBV9 and TRBJ2-5; maybe TRBD2 (5 bases). This CDR3 region has 14 residues. V gave up 0 bases and J gave up 1 base, with 7 bases separating them. Germline V gene data show CDR1 as SGDLS and CDR2 as YYNGEE. The CDR3 DNA is TGTGCCAGCAGCGTAGCGGGGATCCAAGAGACCCAGTACTTC. It translates to CASSVAGIQETQYF.